These T cell receptor beta chains were read from a single sample in a study of cytomegalovirus exposure and HLA in healthy donors. Produced via immunoSEQ multiplex PCR; TCRdb's table is partial and in-frame only. The sample consists of a few hundred thousand clones, 75% of them appearing once. Sequencing used PBMCs. The receptor set was obtained from a woman in her 30s in good health and CMV-seronegative. CDR3s include the opening cysteine and the closing phenylalanine or tryptophan. Each record gives: V gene, J gene, clone size, D gene, CDR3 protein, CDR3 DNA. The D gene is left open where the match is weak. Rows give clone size only sometimes, using once, few, many, or a class for an expanded clone.

V: TRBV7-9
J: TRBJ2-7
size: .
D: TRBD2
CDR3: CASSLSAGVYEQYF
DNA: TGTGCCAGCAGCTTATCTGCGGGAGTCTACGAGCAGTACTTC

V: TRBV19
J: TRBJ1-4
size: once
D: .
CDR3: CASSPRDEKLFF
DNA: TGTGCCAGTAGTCCTAGAGATGAAAAACTGTTTTTT

V: TRBV19
J: TRBJ2-4
size: .
D: TRBD2
CDR3: CASTIGLLAGVLAKNIQYF
DNA: TGTGCCAGTACTATAGGGTTGCTAGCGGGGGTCCTAGCCAAAAACATTCAGTACTTC

V: TRBV10-3
J: TRBJ1-1
size: .
D: TRBD1
CDR3: CAISATTGGNTEAFF
DNA: TGTGCCATCAGTGCCACGACAGGGGGGAACACTGAAGCTTTCTTT

V: TRBV7-8
J: TRBJ2-2
size: medium-sized
D: .
CDR3: CASSSVAALTGELFF
DNA: TGTGCCAGCAGCTCCGTAGCGGCGCTCACCGGGGAGCTGTTTTTT

V: TRBV27
J: TRBJ2-3
size: .
D: .
CDR3: CASSFGVSTDTQYF
DNA: TGTGCCAGCAGTTTCGGGGTCTCCACAGATACGCAGTATTTT

V: TRBV7-8
J: TRBJ2-3
size: .
D: .
CDR3: CASSLRETDTQYF
DNA: TGTGCCAGCAGCTTACGGGAGACAGATACGCAGTATTTT

V: TRBV7-2
J: TRBJ2-3
size: few
D: TRBD2
CDR3: CASSYDGDYTDTQYF
DNA: TGTGCCAGCAGCTATGATGGGGACTACACAGATACGCAGTATTTT

V: TRBV11-3
J: TRBJ2-3
size: .
D: TRBD1
CDR3: CASSLGGWGTGATDTQYF
DNA: TGTGCCAGCAGCTTAGGCGGTTGGGGGACAGGGGCGACAGATACGCAGTATTTT

V: TRBV7-3
J: TRBJ1-1
size: .
D: .
CDR3: CASSLSGGIAFF
DNA: TGTGCCAGCAGCCTAAGCGGGGGGATAGCTTTCTTT

V: TRBV2
J: TRBJ2-3
size: .
D: TRBD2
CDR3: CASMSGRGTDTQYF
DNA: TGTGCCAGCATGTCCGGGAGGGGCACAGATACGCAGTATTTT

V: TRBV7-9
J: TRBJ1-2
size: .
D: TRBD1
CDR3: CASSSGNRGYGYTF
DNA: TGTGCCAGCAGCTCCGGGAACAGGGGCTATGGCTACACCTTC

V: TRBV9
J: TRBJ2-1
size: .
D: .
CDR3: CASSPQGGSYNEQFF
DNA: TGTGCCAGCAGCCCCCAAGGGGGCTCCTACAATGAGCAGTTCTTC

V: TRBV19
J: TRBJ2-7
size: once
D: TRBD2
CDR3: CASSSPGLAASSYEQYF
DNA: TGTGCCAGTAGTTCACCGGGACTAGCGGCCAGCTCCTACGAGCAGTACTTC

V: TRBV2
J: TRBJ1-5
size: .
D: TRBD1
CDR3: CASRRQGSNQPQHF
DNA: TGTGCCAGCAGGAGACAGGGGAGCAATCAGCCCCAGCATTTT

V: TRBV29-1
J: TRBJ2-2
size: .
D: .
CDR3: CSVNLDTGELFF
DNA: TGCAGCGTTAACTTGGACACCGGGGAGCTGTTTTTT

V: TRBV5-4
J: TRBJ2-5
size: .
D: .
CDR3: CASSLQGRQETQYF
DNA: TGTGCCAGCAGCTTACAGGGACGGCAAGAGACCCAGTACTTC

V: TRBV19
J: TRBJ1-6
size: .
D: TRBD1
CDR3: CASSQNRDREGSPLPF
DNA: TGTGCCAGTAGCCAGAACCGGGACAGGGAAGGGTCACCCCTCCCCTTT

V: TRBV25-1
J: TRBJ1-1
size: few
D: .
CDR3: CASSESLTENTEAFF
DNA: TGTGCCAGCAGTGAATCCTTGACAGAGAACACTGAAGCTTTCTTT

V: TRBV6-1
J: TRBJ1-5
size: .
D: .
CDR3: CASSDPNQPQHF
DNA: TGTGCCAGCAGTGACCCAAATCAGCCCCAGCATTTT

V: TRBV5-8
J: TRBJ1-4
size: .
D: TRBD1
CDR3: CASTQTGQHNEKLFF
DNA: TGTGCCAGCACTCAAACGGGACAGCATAATGAAAAACTGTTTTTT

V: TRBV29-1
J: TRBJ2-3
size: .
D: TRBD2
CDR3: CSVGQRGYHTDTQYF
DNA: TGCAGCGTTGGTCAGCGGGGTTACCACACAGATACGCAGTATTTT

V: TRBV6-1
J: TRBJ1-2
size: .
D: .
CDR3: CASAGNYGYTF
DNA: TGTGCCAGCGCGGGGAACTATGGCTACACCTTC

V: TRBV6-5
J: TRBJ2-1
size: few
D: TRBD2
CDR3: CASSPRFAGVNEQFF
DNA: TGTGCCAGCAGTCCACGGTTTGCGGGAGTTAATGAGCAGTTCTTC

V: TRBV6-5
J: TRBJ2-7
size: .
D: TRBD2
CDR3: CASSRGTSGIGEQYF
DNA: TGTGCCAGCAGCAGGGGGACTAGCGGGATTGGGGAGCAGTACTTC

V: TRBV19
J: TRBJ2-5
size: few
D: TRBD2
CDR3: CASSIAASGSWETQYF
DNA: TGTGCCAGTAGTATAGCGGCTAGCGGGAGTTGGGAGACCCAGTACTTC

V: TRBV6-6
J: TRBJ1-4
size: few
D: .
CDR3: CASSEGIEKLFF
DNA: TGTGCCAGCAGCGAGGGTATTGAAAAACTGTTTTTT

V: TRBV30
J: TRBJ2-7
size: .
D: .
CDR3: CAWTTPGFYEQYF
DNA: TGTGCCTGGACCACTCCGGGGTTTTACGAGCAGTACTTC

V: TRBV30
J: TRBJ2-7
size: .
D: .
CDR3: CAWTTGFIGHEQYF
DNA: TGTGCCTGGACTACAGGGTTTATCGGCCACGAGCAGTACTTC

V: TRBV5-5
J: TRBJ1-2
size: .
D: .
CDR3: CASSPPGPNYGYTF
DNA: TGTGCCAGCAGCCCCCCAGGTCCCAACTATGGCTACACCTTC

V: TRBV4-1
J: TRBJ2-7
size: .
D: TRBD1
CDR3: CASSQGGQGLWSYEQYF
DNA: TGCGCCAGCAGCCAAGGAGGACAGGGCTTATGGTCCTACGAGCAGTACTTC

V: TRBV12-5
J: TRBJ1-6
size: .
D: TRBD1
CDR3: CASGTGDGNSPLHF
DNA: TGTGCTAGTGGTACAGGGGATGGAAATTCACCCCTCCACTTT

V: TRBV29-1
J: TRBJ2-3
size: .
D: TRBD2
CDR3: CSVAWGGSGDTQYF
DNA: TGCAGCGTTGCCTGGGGCGGGAGCGGAGATACGCAGTATTTT

V: TRBV19
J: TRBJ1-1
size: .
D: .
CDR3: CASSIDVETEAFF
DNA: TGTGCCAGTAGTATAGACGTAGAGACTGAAGCTTTCTTT

V: TRBV2
J: TRBJ2-7
size: .
D: TRBD1
CDR3: CASNYLGTGAYEQYF
DNA: TGTGCCAGCAATTATTTAGGGACAGGGGCTTACGAGCAGTACTTC

V: TRBV14
J: TRBJ2-2
size: .
D: .
CDR3: CASSQELGGELFF
DNA: TGTGCCAGCAGCCAAGAACTCGGCGGGGAGCTGTTTTTT

V: TRBV29-1
J: TRBJ1-1
size: .
D: .
CDR3: CSASALGQGGEAFF
DNA: TGCAGCGCCTCCGCCCTGGGGCAGGGAGGTGAAGCTTTCTTT

V: TRBV19
J: TRBJ2-3
size: once
D: .
CDR3: CASSSHYEDTQYF
DNA: TGTGCCAGTAGTTCGCACTATGAAGATACGCAGTATTTT

V: TRBV2
J: TRBJ2-1
size: .
D: TRBD2
CDR3: CASSEWASGNLYNEQFF
DNA: TGTGCCAGCAGTGAATGGGCTAGCGGGAACCTCTACAATGAGCAGTTCTTC

V: TRBV18
J: TRBJ1-4
size: .
D: .
CDR3: CASSPGAGRKLFF
DNA: TGTGCCAGCTCACCTGGGGCGGGAAGGAAACTGTTTTTT

V: TRBV18
J: TRBJ2-3
size: .
D: TRBD1
CDR3: CASSREDRDTDTQYF
DNA: TGTGCCAGCTCCCGCGAGGACAGGGACACAGATACGCAGTATTTT

V: TRBV7-9
J: TRBJ1-1
size: .
D: TRBD1
CDR3: CAGTGVNTEAFF
DNA: TGTGCCGGGACAGGGGTGAACACTGAAGCTTTCTTT

V: TRBV14
J: TRBJ2-1
size: .
D: TRBD2
CDR3: CASSPTSGGAGEQFF
DNA: TGTGCCAGCAGCCCTACTAGCGGGGGGGCAGGTGAGCAGTTCTTC

V: TRBV2
J: TRBJ1-5
size: .
D: .
CDR3: CASSEGERQPQHF
DNA: TGTGCCAGCAGTGAAGGGGAGCGGCAGCCCCAGCATTTT

V: TRBV9
J: TRBJ2-3
size: few
D: .
CDR3: CASSVGDSGTDTQYF
DNA: TGTGCCAGCAGCGTGGGAGATTCCGGCACAGATACGCAGTATTTT

V: TRBV5-1
J: TRBJ2-5
size: .
D: TRBD2
CDR3: CDSSLGQVAGGGETQYF
DNA: TGCGACAGCAGCTTGGGTCAAGTAGCGGGGGGAGGAGAGACCCAGTACTTC